The 23 T cell receptor beta chains presented below share a single source sample, sequenced in a study of T cell repertoires in ileal Crohn's disease. Clones were sequenced by immunoSEQ multiplex PCR, and TCRdb holds only the in-frame ones, with some missing. Of roughly 30,000 clones listed, roughly 77% are singletons. Material for sequencing was ileal tissue. The origin of the receptors is an adult with Crohn's disease.

The rearrangement links TRBV30 to TRBJ1-1, with a tentative D call TRBD1 (5 bases). Germline V gene sequence: CDR1 GTSNPN, CDR2 SVGIG (reference sequence). This CDR3 is built from 14 residues. Trimming stripped 3 bases from V and 4 bases from J, with 15 bases between. The CDR3, as DNA: TGTGCCTGGAGCCTCTGGGGCGGGGGCACTGAAGCTTTCTTT. As protein: CAWSLWGGGTEAFF.

The chain has TRBV19 and TRBJ1-2; D is unresolved. Germline V lookup: CDR1 LNHDA, CDR2 SQIVND (reference sequence). V was shortened by 5 bases and J by 8 bases, with 12 bases between the two germline ends. The CDR3 totals 12 residues. CDR3 coding DNA: TGTGCCAGTAGTGAGGCCGCCTGGGGCTACACCTTC. Translating gives CASSEAAWGYTF.

This rearrangement joins TRBV30 to TRBJ2-7, with 9 nucleotides matching TRBD2. The CDR3 is made up of 13 amino acids. V shed 3 bases, J shed 3 bases, and the junction held 3 bases outside the gene matches. The V gene's germline CDR1 is GTSNPN and CDR2 SVGIG (reference sequence). The CDR3 bases are TGTGCCTGGAGGACTAGCGGAAACTACGAGCAGTACTTC. This encodes CAWRTSGNYEQYF.

V is TRBV7-2 and J is TRBJ2-3; no reliable D call. From germline, CDR1 is SGHTA and CDR2 FQGNSA. The CDR3 is made up of 12 amino acids. V lost 3 bases and J lost 2, with 3 bases in between. The CDR3 loop reads CASSFNTDTQYF. CDR3 DNA sequence: TGTGCCAGCAGCTTCAACACAGATACGCAGTATTTT.

The chain is built from TRBV7-6 and TRBJ2-1, with TRBD2 identical over 14 bases. V gave up 3 bases and J gave up 8 bases; unmatched junction bases: 3. Germline CDR1 SGHVS, CDR2 FNYEAQ. The CDR3 runs to 15 residues. The CDR3 nucleotides are TGTGCCAGCAGCTTGGGGACTAGCGGGAGAGATGAGCAGTTCTTC. Translating it yields CASSLGTSGRDEQFF.

The rearrangement joins TRBV7-3 to TRBJ2-1; D gene ambiguous. CDR1 is SGHTA, CDR2 FQGTGA, per germline. The CDR3 consists of 16 residues. Deletions cut 6 bases from V and 1 base from J, with 16 bases between. Here the CDR3 reads CASSSRSASSYNEQFF. The CDR3 bases are TGTGCCAGCAGTTCCCGTTCTGCCAGTTCCTACAATGAGCAGTTCTTC.

The chain links TRBV7-9 to TRBJ2-5; D might be TRBD1 (8 bases). Germline V gene data show CDR1 as SEHNR and CDR2 as FQNEAQ (reference sequence). V lost 5 bases and J lost 5, with 15 bases in between. The CDR3 runs to 14 residues. CDR3 DNA sequence: TGTGCCAGCAGCCGAAACAGGGGGGGTGAGACCCAGTACTTC. Protein: CASSRNRGGETQYF.

This clone was counted once. The rearrangement uses TRBV7-2 and TRBJ2-7, with D uncertain. CDR1 and CDR2 (germline): SGHTA, FQGNSA. The CDR3 has 13 residues. V was cut by 5 bases and J by 0 bases, with 8 bases left in between. CDR3 in DNA: TGTGCCAGCAGCGCGGCCTCCTCCTACGAGCAGTACTTC. Amino acid sequence: CASSAASSYEQYF.

The CDR3 DNA reads TGTGCCAGCAGCCCCTATCGGTCTAACTATGGCTACACCTTC. Its translation: CASSPYRSNYGYTF. The V call is TRBV6-5, the J call TRBJ1-2; D is ambiguous. The ends were cut back, 6 bases at V and 0 bases at J, with 11 bases in the middle. This CDR3 contains 14 residues. The germline V gene encodes CDR1 MNHEY and CDR2 SVGAGI.

V and J are TRBV18 and TRBJ2-1, with TRBD2 matching over 7 bases. The length of the CDR3 is 16 residues. Unmatched junction bases numbered 6, after V lost 2 bases and J lost 2 bases. Per germline, CDR1 KGHSH and CDR2 LQKENI. The CDR3 spells CASSPEGRATYNEQFF. CDR3 DNA: TGTGCCAGCTCACCAGAAGGGAGGGCCACCTACAATGAGCAGTTCTTC.

This chain uses TRBV6-5 with TRBJ1-1, with D perhaps matching TRBD1 (5 bases). CDR3 length: 14 residues. Trimming took 6 bases from V and 0 from J, leaving 11 bases between them. Looked up from germline, CDR1 is MNHEY and CDR2 is SVGAGI. The CDR3 loop reads CASRAGLLNTEAFF. The CDR3 DNA reads TGTGCCAGCAGGGCGGGACTCCTGAACACTGAAGCTTTCTTT.

This chain links TRBV5-6 with TRBJ1-4, with unresolved D. CDR1 and CDR2 (germline): SGHDT, YYEEEE. This CDR3 comprises 13 residues. Trimming removed 0 bases at V and 6 bases at J, with 6 bases between. CDR3 nucleotides: TGTGCCAGCAGCTTGGCCGGGGATGAAAAACTGTTTTTT. This translates into CASSLAGDEKLFF.

As for this clone: The junction differs from germline at one of its ends, possibly a read error. CDR3 residues: CASRELAGGPFNEQFF. The CDR3 region has the DNA TGTGCCAGCCGTGAATTGGCGGGGGGCCCCTTCAATGAGCAGTTCTTC. This rearrangement joins TRBV2 to TRBJ2-1, with TRBD2 matching 8 bases. Germline values: CDR1 SNHLY, CDR2 FYNNEI. The CDR3 sequence is 16 residues long.

This clone was seen a few times. This chain connects TRBV29-1 to TRBJ2-5; TRBD1 agrees at 9 bases. V lost 7 bases to trimming and J lost 4 bases; unmatched junction nucleotides: 7. The CDR3 is made up of 13 amino acids. CDR1 is SQVTM, CDR2 ANQGSEA, per germline. The CDR3 sequence is CSGTGTGTETQYF. In DNA form, the CDR3 reads TGCAGCGGTACCGGGACAGGGACAGAGACCCAGTACTTC.

As regards this clone: One end of the junction is discordant with germline, which a read error may explain. The chain employs TRBV5-6 and TRBJ2-5, with 7 bases lining up with TRBD2. Germline values: CDR1 SGHDT, CDR2 YYEEEE. The CDR3 spans 12 residues. In DNA, the CDR3 is TGTGCCAGCAGCTTGTCGGCGGGAGCTTTCGACTTC. This encodes CASSLSAGAFDF.

The rearrangement joins TRBV2 to TRBJ2-2, with 9 nucleotides matching TRBD2. Germline-derived CDR1 and CDR2 are SNHLY and FYNNEI. V shed 4 bases and J 11 bases; nucleotides not matched to a gene: 5. The CDR3 extends over 13 amino acids. This chain's CDR3 is CASSASGRFELFF. The CDR3 DNA follows: TGTGCCAGCAGTGCGAGCGGGAGGTTCGAGCTGTTTTTT. Full variable domain (outside the CDR3, taken from reference TRBV2 and TRBJ2-2): EPEVTQTPSHQVTQMGQEVILRCVPISNHLYFYWYRQILGQKVEFLVSFYNNEISEKSEIFDDQFSVERPDGSNFTLKIRSTKLEDSAMYFCASSASGRFELFFGEGSRLTVL.

The rearrangement joins TRBV19 to TRBJ2-3; perhaps TRBD1 as D (5 bases). CDR3 size: 16 residues. V was cut by 6 bases and J by 2 bases, with 18 bases left in between. Germline V gene sequence: CDR1 LNHDA, CDR2 SQIVND (reference sequence). In DNA form, the CDR3 reads TGTGCCAGTAGCAACAGGCAGCTAGACATCACAGATACGCAGTATTTT. Its protein product is CASSNRQLDITDTQYF. Looking up the rest from reference TRBV19 and TRBJ2-3 gives the full variable domain: DGGITQSPKYLFRKEGQNVTLSCEQNLNHDAMYWYRQDPGQGLRLIYYSQIVNDFQKGDIAEGYSVSREKKESFPLTVTSAQKNPTAFYLCASSNRQLDITDTQYFGPGTRLTVL.

The chain uses TRBV5-1 and TRBJ1-6, with TRBD1 matching over 7 bases. Germline CDR1 SGHRS, CDR2 YFSETQ. The CDR3 totals 16 residues. With 2 bases clipped from V and 7 bases from J, the junction kept 9 bases outside the gene matches. The CDR3 protein is CASSFAGTEYNSPLHF. The CDR3, as DNA: TGCGCCAGCAGCTTCGCCGGGACAGAGTACAATTCACCCCTCCACTTT.

Here the CDR3 DNA reads TGTGCCAGCAACGGCCGGGACAGAGCCTACGAGCAGTACTTC. Its translation is CASNGRDRAYEQYF. The chain carries TRBV6-5 and TRBJ2-7; TRBD1 matches 7 bases. Trimming at V came to 7 bases and at J to 2 bases, leaving 8 bases not matched to a gene. The CDR3 is 14 amino acids. Germline values: CDR1 MNHEY, CDR2 SVGAGI.

V and J are TRBV6-5 and TRBJ2-1, with 14 positions matching TRBD2. The CDR3 is made up of 16 amino acids. The germline V gene encodes CDR1 MNHEY and CDR2 SVGAGI. V trimming: 2 bases; J trimming: 10 bases; junction bases outside the gene matches: 7. The DNA of the CDR3 is TGTGCCAGCAGTTACCAGGGACTAGCGGGAGCGCAGGAGCAGTTCTTC. Its translation is CASSYQGLAGAQEQFF.

The table lists this clone with a count of one. This chain links TRBV7-3 with TRBJ2-2; 9 nucleotides agree with TRBD2. This CDR3 is built from 14 residues. The V gene end was trimmed by 3 bases and the J gene end by 8 bases; junction bases not matched to a gene: 4. CDR1 is SGHTA, CDR2 FQGTGA, per germline. The CDR3 protein is CASSLGTSLGELFF. The CDR3 DNA follows: TGTGCCAGCAGCTTGGGGACTAGCTTGGGGGAGCTGTTTTTT.

This clone was counted between two and nine times. The gene calls are TRBV19 and TRBJ2-7; 8 positions match TRBD2. Trimming at V came to 9 bases and at J to 2 bases, leaving 3 bases not matched to a gene. The germline V gene has CDR1 LNHDA and CDR2 SQIVND (reference sequence). The CDR3 is 12 amino acids. The CDR3 DNA reads TGTGCCAGCCGGGGGGGTCCCTACGAGCAGTACTTC. Protein sequence: CASRGGPYEQYF.

The chain links TRBV12-5 to TRBJ1-5; possible D gene TRBD1, 6 bases. The CDR3 runs to 13 residues. Germline V gives CDR1 LGHNT, CDR2 FRNRAP. Trimming left V 7 bases short and J 7 bases short, with 14 bases between. The CDR3 is CASALTGGQPQHF. The DNA for the CDR3 is TGTGCTAGTGCCTTAACGGGGGGCCAGCCCCAGCATTTT. The whole variable domain, remainder taken from reference TRBV12-5 and TRBJ1-5, is DARVTQTPRHKVTEMGQEVTMRCQPILGHNTVFWYRQTMMQGLELLAYFRNRAPLDDSGMPKDRFSAEMPDATLATLKIQPSEPRDSAVYFCASALTGGQPQHFGDGTRLSIL.